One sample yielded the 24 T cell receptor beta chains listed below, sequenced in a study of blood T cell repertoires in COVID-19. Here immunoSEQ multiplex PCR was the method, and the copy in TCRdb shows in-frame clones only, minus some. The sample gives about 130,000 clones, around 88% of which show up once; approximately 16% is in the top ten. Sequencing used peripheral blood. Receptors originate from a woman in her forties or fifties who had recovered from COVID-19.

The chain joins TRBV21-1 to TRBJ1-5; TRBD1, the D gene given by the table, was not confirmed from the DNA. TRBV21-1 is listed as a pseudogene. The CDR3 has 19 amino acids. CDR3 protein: CASSCLGQTGWDSNQPQHF. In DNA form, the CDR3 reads TGTGCCAGCAGCTGCCTGGGACAGACCGGCTGGGATAGCAATCAGCCCCAGCATTTT.

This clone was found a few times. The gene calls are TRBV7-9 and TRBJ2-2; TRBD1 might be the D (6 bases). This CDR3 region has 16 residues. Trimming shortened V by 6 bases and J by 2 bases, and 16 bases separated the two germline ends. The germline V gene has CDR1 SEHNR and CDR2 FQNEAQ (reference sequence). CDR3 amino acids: CASRPNPRGNTGELFF. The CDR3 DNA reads TGTGCCAGCAGGCCCAATCCCAGGGGAAACACCGGGGAGCTGTTTTTT. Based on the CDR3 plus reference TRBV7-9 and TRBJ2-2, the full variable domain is DTGVSQNPRHKITKRGQNVTFRCDPISEHNRLYWYRQTLGQGPEFLTYFQNEAQLEKSRLLSDRFSAERPKGSFSTLEIQRTEQGDSAMYLCASRPNPRGNTGELFFGEGSRLTVL.

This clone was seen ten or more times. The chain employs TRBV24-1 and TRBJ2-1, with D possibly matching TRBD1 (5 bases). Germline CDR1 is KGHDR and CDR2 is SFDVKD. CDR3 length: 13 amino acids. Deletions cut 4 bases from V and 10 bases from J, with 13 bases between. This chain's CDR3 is CATSDPGYGEQFF. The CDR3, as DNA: TGTGCCACCAGTGACCCAGGGTACGGGGAGCAGTTCTTC.

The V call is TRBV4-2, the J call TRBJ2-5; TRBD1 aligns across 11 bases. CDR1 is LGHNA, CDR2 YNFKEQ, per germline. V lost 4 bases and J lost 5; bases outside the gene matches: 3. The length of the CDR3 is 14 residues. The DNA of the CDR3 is TGTGCCAGCAGCCTCGGACAGGGGGCGGAGACCCAGTACTTC. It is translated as CASSLGQGAETQYF.

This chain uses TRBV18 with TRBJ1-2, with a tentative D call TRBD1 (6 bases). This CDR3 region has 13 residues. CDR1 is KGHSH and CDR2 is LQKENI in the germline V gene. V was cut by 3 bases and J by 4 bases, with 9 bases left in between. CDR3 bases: TGTGCCAGCTCACCGACAGGTGGCTATGGCTACACCTTC. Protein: CASSPTGGYGYTF.

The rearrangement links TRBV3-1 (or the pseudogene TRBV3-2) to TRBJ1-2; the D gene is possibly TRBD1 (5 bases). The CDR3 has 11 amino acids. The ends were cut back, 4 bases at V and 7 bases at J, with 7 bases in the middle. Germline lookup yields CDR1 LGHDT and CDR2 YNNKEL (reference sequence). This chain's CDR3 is CASSRGVGYTF. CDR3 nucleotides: TGTGCCAGCAGCCGGGGGGTTGGCTACACCTTC.

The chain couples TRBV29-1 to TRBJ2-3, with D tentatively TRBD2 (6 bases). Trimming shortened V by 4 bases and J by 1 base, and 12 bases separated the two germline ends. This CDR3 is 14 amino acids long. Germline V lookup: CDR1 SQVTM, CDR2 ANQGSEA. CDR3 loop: CSVARGDRTDTQYF. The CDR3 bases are TGCAGCGTTGCCCGCGGGGACCGCACAGATACGCAGTATTTT.

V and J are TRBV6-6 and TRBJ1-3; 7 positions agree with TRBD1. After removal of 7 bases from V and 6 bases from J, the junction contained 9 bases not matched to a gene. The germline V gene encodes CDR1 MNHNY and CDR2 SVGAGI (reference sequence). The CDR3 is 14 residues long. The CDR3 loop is CASTLDRVENTIYF. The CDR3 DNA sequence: TGTGCCAGCACGCTCGACAGGGTTGAAAACACCATATATTTT.

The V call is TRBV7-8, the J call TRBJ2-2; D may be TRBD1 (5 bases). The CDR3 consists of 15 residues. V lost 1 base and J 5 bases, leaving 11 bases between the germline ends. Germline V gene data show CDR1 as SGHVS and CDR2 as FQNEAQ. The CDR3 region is CASSLGQGGTGELFF. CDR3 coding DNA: TGTGCCAGCAGCTTAGGCCAGGGTGGGACCGGGGAGCTGTTTTTT.

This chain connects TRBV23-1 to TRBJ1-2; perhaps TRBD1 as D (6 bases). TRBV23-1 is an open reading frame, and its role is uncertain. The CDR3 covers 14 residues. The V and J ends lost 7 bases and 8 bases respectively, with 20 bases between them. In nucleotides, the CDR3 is TGCGCCAGCAACCCACAGGGTACACGGCGCGGCTACACCTTC. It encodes CASNPQGTRRGYTF.

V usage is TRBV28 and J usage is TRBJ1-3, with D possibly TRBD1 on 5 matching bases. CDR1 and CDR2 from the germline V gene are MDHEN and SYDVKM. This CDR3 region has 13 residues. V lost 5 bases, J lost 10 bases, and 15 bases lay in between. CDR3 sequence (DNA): TGTGCCAGCAGTGCCAGGACAAGTCTAACCATATATTTT. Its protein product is CASSARTSLTIYF.

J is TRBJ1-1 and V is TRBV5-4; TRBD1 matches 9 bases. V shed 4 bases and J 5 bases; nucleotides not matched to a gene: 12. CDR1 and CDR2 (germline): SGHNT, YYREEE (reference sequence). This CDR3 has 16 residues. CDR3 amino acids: CASSPTQGADFTEAFF. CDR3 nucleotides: TGTGCCAGCAGCCCGACACAGGGGGCCGATTTTACTGAAGCTTTCTTT.

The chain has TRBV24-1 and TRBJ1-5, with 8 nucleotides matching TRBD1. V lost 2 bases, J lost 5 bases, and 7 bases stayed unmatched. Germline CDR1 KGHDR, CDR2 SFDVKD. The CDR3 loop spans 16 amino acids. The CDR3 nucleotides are TGTGCCACCAGTGATTCCCGGACAGGGACCCATCAGCCCCAGCATTTT. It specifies CATSDSRTGTHQPQHF.

In DNA form, the CDR3 reads TGTGCCAGCAGTCCTCGACAGGGAGTTAAAGATACGCAGTATTTT. Translated: CASSPRQGVKDTQYF. The J gene is TRBJ2-3, the V gene TRBV3-1 (or the pseudogene TRBV3-2), with 7 bases matching TRBD1. V trimming: 6 bases; J trimming: 5 bases; junction bases outside the gene matches: 11. Germline V CDR1 and CDR2: LGHDT, YNNKEL (reference sequence). The CDR3 totals 15 residues.

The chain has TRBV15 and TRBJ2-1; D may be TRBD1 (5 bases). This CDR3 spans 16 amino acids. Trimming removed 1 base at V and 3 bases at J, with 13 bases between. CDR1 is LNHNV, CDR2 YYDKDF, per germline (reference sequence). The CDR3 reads CATSRVRGDDYNEQFF. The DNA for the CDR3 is TGTGCCACCAGCAGAGTAAGGGGCGACGACTACAATGAGCAGTTCTTC.

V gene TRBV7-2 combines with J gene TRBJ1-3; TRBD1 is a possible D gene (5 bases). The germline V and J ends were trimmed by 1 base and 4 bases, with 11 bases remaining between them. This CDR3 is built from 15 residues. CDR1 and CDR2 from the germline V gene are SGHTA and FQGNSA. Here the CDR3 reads CASSLGAGPGNTIYF. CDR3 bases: TGTGCCAGCAGCTTAGGGGCGGGGCCCGGAAACACCATATATTTT.

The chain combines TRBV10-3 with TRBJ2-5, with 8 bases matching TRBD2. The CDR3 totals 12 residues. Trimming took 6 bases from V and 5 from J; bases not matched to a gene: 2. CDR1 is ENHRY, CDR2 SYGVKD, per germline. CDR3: CAISPGGETQYF. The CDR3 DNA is TGTGCCATCAGCCCGGGAGGGGAGACCCAGTACTTC.

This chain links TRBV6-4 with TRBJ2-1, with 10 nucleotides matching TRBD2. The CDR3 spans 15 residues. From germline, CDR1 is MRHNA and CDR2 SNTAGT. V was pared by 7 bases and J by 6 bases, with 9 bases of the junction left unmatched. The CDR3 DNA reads TGTGCCAGCAAATCTCAAGGACTAGCGGCCAATGAGCAGTTCTTC. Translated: CASKSQGLAANEQFF.

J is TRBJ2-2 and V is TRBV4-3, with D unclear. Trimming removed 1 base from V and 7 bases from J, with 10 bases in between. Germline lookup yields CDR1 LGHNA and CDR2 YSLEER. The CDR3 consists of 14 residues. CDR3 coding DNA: TGCGCCAGCAGCCAAGCCCGTGATAGCGGGGAGCTGTTTTTT. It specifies CASSQARDSGELFF.

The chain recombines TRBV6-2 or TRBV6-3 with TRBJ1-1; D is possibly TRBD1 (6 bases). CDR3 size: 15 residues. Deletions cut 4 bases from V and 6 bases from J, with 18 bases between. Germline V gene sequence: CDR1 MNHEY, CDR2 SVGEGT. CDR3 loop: CASSFNREKVAEAFF. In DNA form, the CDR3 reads TGTGCCAGCAGTTTCAACAGGGAGAAGGTGGCTGAAGCTTTCTTT.

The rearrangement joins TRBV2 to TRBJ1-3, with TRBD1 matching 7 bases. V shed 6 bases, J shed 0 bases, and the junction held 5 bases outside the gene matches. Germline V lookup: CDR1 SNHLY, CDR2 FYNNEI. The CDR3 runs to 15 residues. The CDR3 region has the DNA TGTGCCAGCAGCATACAGGGGATCTCTGGAAACACCATATATTTT. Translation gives CASSIQGISGNTIYF.

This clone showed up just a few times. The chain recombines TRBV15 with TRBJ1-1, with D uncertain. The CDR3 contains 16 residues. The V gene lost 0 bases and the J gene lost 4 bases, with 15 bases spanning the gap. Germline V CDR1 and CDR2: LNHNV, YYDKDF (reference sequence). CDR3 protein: CATSRDGGSRVTEAFF. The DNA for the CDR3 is TGTGCCACCAGCAGAGATGGCGGGTCGAGAGTCACTGAAGCTTTCTTT. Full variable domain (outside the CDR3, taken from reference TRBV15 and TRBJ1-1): DAMVIQNPRYQVTQFGKPVTLSCSQTLNHNVMYWYQQKSSQAPKLLFHYYDKDFNNEADTPDNFQSRRPNTSFCFLDIRSPGLGDTAMYLCATSRDGGSRVTEAFFGQGTRLTVV.

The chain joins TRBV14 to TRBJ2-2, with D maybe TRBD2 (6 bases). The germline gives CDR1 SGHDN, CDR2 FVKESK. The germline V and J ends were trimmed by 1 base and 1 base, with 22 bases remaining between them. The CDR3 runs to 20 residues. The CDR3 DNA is TGTGCCAGCAGCCAAGCGAGGGCTATAATCGGGGACTTGAACACCGGGGAGCTGTTTTTT. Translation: CASSQARAIIGDLNTGELFF.

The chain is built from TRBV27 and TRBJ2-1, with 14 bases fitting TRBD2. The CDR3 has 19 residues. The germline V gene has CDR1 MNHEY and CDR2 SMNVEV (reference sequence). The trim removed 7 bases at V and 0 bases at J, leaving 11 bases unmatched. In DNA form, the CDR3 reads TGTGCCAGCACCACTCGACTAGCGGGGGGGACCGGCTCCTACAATGAGCAGTTCTTC. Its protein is CASTTRLAGGTGSYNEQFF.